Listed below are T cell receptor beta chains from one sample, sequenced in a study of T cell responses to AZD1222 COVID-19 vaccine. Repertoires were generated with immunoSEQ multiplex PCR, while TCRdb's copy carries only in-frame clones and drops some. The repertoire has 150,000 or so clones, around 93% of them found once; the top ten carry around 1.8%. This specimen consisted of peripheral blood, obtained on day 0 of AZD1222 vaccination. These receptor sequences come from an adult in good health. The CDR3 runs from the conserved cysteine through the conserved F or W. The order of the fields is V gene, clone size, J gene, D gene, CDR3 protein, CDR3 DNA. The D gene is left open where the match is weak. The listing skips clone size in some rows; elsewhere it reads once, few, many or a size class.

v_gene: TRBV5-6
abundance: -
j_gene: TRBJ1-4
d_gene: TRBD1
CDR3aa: CASSSGTAATNEKLFF
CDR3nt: TGTGCCAGCAGCTCCGGGACAGCCGCAACTAATGAAAAACTGTTTTTT

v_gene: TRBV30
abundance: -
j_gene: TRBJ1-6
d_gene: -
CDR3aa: CAWSGSTGNSPLHF
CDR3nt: TGTGCCTGGAGCGGGTCGACAGGCAATTCACCCCTCCACTTT

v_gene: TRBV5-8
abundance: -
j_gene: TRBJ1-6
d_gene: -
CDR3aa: CASSFAGKISNPRSPLHF
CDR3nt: TGTGCCAGCAGCTTCGCCGGGAAAATATCTAATCCTCGTTCACCCCTCCACTTT

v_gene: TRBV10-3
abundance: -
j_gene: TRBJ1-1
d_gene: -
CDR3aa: CAIKQIMNTEAFF
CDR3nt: TGTGCCATTAAACAGATCATGAACACTGAAGCTTTCTTT

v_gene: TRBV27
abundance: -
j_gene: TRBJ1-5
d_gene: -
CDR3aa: CASSLAGGLGNQPQHF
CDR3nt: TGTGCCAGCAGTTTAGCGGGGGGCTTGGGCAATCAGCCCCAGCATTTT

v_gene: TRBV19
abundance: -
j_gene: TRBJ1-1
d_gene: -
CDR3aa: CASSIQGGGTEAFF
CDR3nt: TGTGCCAGTAGTATACAAGGAGGAGGCACTGAAGCTTTCTTT

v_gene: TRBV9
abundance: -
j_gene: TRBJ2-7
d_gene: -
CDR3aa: CASSVDPSEEQYF
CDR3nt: TGTGCCAGCAGCGTTGACCCATCGGAGGAGCAGTACTTC

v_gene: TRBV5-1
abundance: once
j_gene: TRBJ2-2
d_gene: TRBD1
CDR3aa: CASSLDTGANTGELFF
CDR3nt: TGCGCCAGCAGCTTGGACACAGGGGCGAACACCGGGGAGCTGTTTTTT

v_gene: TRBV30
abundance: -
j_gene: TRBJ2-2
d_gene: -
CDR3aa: CAWIGGENTGELFF
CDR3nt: TGTGCCTGGATTGGGGGTGAGAACACCGGGGAGCTGTTTTTT

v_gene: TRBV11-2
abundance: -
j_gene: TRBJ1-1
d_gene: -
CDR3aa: CASSLDRNTEAFF
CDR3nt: TGTGCCAGCAGCTTGGACAGGAACACTGAAGCTTTCTTT

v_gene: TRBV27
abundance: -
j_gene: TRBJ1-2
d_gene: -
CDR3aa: CASSSGYGGGYTF
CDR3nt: TGTGCCAGCAGTTCCGGGTATGGGGGTGGCTACACCTTC

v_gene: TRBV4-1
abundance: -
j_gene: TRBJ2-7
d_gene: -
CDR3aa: CASSQDTSSYEQYF
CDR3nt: TGCGCCAGCAGCCAAGATACCAGCTCCTACGAGCAGTACTTC

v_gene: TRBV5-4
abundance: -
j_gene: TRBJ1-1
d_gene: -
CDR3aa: CASRLNTEAFF
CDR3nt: TGTGCCAGCAGACTTAACACTGAAGCTTTCTTT

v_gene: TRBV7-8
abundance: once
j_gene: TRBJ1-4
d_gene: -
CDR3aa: CAAGWAGADEKLFF
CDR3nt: TGTGCCGCGGGGTGGGCAGGGGCGGACGAAAAACTGTTTTTT

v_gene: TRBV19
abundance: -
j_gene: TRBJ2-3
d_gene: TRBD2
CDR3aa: CASSTPRLAGGDTQYF
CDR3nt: TGTGCCAGTAGTACCCCTAGACTAGCGGGCGGAGATACGCAGTATTTT

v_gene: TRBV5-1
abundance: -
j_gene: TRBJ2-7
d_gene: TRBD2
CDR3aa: CASSLGLAAYFLYF
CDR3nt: TGCGCCAGCAGCTTGGGACTAGCGGCGTACTTCCTGTACTTC

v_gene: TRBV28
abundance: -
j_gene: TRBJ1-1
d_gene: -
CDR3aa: CASPTRDGMNTEAFF
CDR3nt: TGTGCCAGCCCCACCCGGGACGGCATGAACACTGAAGCTTTCTTT

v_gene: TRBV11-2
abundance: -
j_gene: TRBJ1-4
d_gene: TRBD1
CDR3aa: CASSAGTVGEKLFF
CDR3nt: TGTGCCAGCAGCGCCGGGACAGTCGGGGAAAAACTGTTTTTT

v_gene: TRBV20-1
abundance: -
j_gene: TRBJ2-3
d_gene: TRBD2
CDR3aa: CSASSWGLAGGRTDTQYF
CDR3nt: TGCAGTGCTAGTTCTTGGGGACTAGCGGGGGGGCGCACAGATACGCAGTATTTT

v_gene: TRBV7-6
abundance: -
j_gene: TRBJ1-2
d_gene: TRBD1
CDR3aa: CASSTDRGYGYTF
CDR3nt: TGTGCCAGCAGCACTGACAGGGGCTATGGCTACACCTTC

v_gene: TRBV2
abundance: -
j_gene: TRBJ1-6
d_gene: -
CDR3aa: CASSVGGKGNSPLHF
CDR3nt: TGTGCCAGCAGTGTCGGGGGGAAGGGTAATTCACCCCTCCACTTT

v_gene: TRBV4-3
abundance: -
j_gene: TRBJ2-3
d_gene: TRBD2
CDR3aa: CASSQGRTRTDTQYF
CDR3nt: TGCGCCAGCAGCCAAGGGAGGACTAGAACAGATACGCAGTATTTT

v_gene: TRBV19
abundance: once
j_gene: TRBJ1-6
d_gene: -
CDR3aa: CASISSAGASYNSPLHF
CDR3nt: TGTGCCAGTATCAGCTCAGCGGGGGCCTCCTATAATTCACCCCTCCACTTT

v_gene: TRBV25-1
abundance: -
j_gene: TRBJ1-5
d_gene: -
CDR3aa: CASSGPAGPQHF
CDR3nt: TGTGCCAGCAGTGGTCCGGCAGGGCCCCAGCATTTT

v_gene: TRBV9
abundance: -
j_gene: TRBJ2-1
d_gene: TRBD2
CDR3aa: CASSRHLREGAEQFF
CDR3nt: TGTGCCAGCAGCCGACATCTGCGGGAGGGCGCTGAGCAGTTCTTC

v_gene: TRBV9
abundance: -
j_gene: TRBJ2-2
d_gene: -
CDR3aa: CASSVVGLDTGELFF
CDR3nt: TGTGCCAGCAGCGTAGTAGGGTTGGACACCGGGGAGCTGTTTTTT

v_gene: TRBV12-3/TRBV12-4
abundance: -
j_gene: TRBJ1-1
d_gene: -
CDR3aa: CASTYTGNTEAFF
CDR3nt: TGTGCCAGCACCTATACCGGGAACACTGAAGCTTTCTTT

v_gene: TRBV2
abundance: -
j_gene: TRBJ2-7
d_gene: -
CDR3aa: CASKGREGSYEQYF
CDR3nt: TGTGCCAGCAAGGGCAGGGAAGGCTCCTACGAGCAGTACTTC

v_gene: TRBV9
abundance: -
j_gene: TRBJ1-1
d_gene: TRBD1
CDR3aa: CASSVSTGGSEAFF
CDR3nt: TGTGCCAGCAGCGTCAGCACAGGGGGCTCTGAAGCTTTCTTT

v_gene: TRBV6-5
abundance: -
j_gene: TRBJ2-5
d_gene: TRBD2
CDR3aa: CASRYTWTSTETQYF
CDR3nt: TGTGCCAGCAGATATACCTGGACTAGCACGGAGACCCAGTACTTC

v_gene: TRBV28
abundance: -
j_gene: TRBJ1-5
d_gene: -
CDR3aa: CASSLLQGNQPQHF
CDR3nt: TGTGCCAGCAGTTTATTACAGGGCAATCAGCCCCAGCATTTT

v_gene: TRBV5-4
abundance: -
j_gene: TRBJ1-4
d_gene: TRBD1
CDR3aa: CASSLKFRDSNEKLFF
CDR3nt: TGTGCCAGCAGCTTGAAGTTCCGGGACAGTAATGAAAAACTGTTTTTT

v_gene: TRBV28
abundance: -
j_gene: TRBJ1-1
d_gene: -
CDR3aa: CASSLGPTEAFF
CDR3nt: TGTGCCAGCAGTTTAGGACCGACTGAAGCTTTCTTT

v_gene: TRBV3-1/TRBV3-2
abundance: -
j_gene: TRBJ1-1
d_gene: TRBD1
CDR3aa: CASSQYGQVVPEAFF
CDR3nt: TGTGCCAGCAGCCAGTATGGACAGGTCGTTCCTGAAGCTTTCTTT

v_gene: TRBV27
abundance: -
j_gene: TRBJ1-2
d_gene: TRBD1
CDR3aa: CASSPGGQYGYTF
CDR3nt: TGTGCCAGCAGCCCAGGGGGCCAGTATGGCTACACCTTC

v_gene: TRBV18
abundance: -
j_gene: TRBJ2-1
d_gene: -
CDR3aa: CASSRDDNEQFF
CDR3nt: TGTGCCAGCTCTCGAGACGACAATGAGCAGTTCTTC

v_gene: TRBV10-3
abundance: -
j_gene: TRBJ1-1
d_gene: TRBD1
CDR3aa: CAIKPGTGSGDTEAFF
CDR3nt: TGTGCCATCAAGCCCGGGACAGGATCGGGGGACACTGAAGCTTTCTTT

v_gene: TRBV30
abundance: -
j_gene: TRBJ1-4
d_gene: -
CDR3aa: CAWTLGATNEKLFF
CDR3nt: TGTGCCTGGACTCTCGGAGCAACTAATGAAAAACTGTTTTTT

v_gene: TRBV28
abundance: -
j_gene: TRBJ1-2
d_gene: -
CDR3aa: CASSSRYGYTF
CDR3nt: TGTGCCAGCAGTTCCCGTTATGGCTACACCTTC

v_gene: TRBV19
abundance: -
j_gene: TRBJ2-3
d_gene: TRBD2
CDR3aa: CASSDRGADTQYF
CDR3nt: TGTGCCAGTAGTGATCGGGGGGCAGATACGCAGTATTTT

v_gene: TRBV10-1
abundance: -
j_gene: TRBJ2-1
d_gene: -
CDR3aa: CASSDPSSGYNEQFF
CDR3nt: TGCGCCAGCAGTGACCCGTCTTCAGGGTACAATGAGCAGTTCTTC

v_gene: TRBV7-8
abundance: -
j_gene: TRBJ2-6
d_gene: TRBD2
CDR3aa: CASILQLAGGSGANVLTF
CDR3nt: TGTGCCAGCATCCTGCAACTAGCGGGAGGATCTGGGGCCAACGTCCTGACTTTC

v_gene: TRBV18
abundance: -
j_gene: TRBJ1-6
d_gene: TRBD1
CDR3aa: CASSPTATGANMTPLHF
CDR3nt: TGTGCCAGCTCACCAACCGCGACAGGGGCCAACATGACACCCCTCCACTTT

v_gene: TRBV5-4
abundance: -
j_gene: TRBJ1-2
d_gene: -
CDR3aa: CASSFSSDPTNYGYTF
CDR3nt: TGTGCCAGCAGCTTTAGTTCAGACCCTACTAACTATGGCTACACCTTC

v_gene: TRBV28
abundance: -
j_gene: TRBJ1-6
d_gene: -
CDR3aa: CASSLGMGNSPLHF
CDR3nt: TGTGCCAGCAGTTTAGGGATGGGCAATTCACCCCTCCACTTT

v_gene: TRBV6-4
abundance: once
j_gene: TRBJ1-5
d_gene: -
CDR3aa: CASSAPRGGTPRHF
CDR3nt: TGTGCCAGCAGTGCTCCCCGGGGGGGGACCCCTCGGCATTTT

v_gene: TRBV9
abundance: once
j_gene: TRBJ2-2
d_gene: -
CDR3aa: CASSVDPGTNTGELFF
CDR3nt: TGTGCCAGCAGCGTAGATCCGGGGACAAACACCGGGGAGCTGTTTTTT

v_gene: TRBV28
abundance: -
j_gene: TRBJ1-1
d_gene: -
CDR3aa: CASSLSRSTNTEAFF
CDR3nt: TGTGCCAGCAGTTTAAGTCGTAGCACTAACACTGAAGCTTTCTTT

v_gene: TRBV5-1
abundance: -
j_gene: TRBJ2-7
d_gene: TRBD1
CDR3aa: CASSEIPGQGNGENEQYF
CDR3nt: TGCGCCAGCAGTGAGATACCGGGACAGGGAAACGGGGAAAACGAGCAGTACTTC

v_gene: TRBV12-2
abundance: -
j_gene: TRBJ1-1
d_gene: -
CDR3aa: CASRSDMNTEAFF
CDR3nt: TGTGCAAGTCGCTCAGACATGAACACTGAAGCTTTCTTT

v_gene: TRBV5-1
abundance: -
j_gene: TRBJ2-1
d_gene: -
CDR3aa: CASSLAGTYNEQFF
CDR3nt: TGCGCCAGCAGCTTGGCGGGGACCTACAATGAGCAGTTCTTC

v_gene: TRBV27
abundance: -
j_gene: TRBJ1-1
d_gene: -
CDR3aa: CASRGEGLGTEAFF
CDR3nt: TGTGCCAGCAGGGGTGAGGGGCTGGGGACTGAAGCTTTCTTT

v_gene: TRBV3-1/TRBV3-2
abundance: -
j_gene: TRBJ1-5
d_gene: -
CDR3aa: CASSQGGGGVLPQHF
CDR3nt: TGTGCCAGCAGCCAAGGAGGGGGAGGAGTCTTGCCCCAGCATTTT

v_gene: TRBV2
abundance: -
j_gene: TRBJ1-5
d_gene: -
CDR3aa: CASSEFRGGQPQHF
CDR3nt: TGTGCCAGCAGTGAATTCCGGGGAGGGCAGCCCCAGCATTTT